This entry lists 28 T cell receptor beta chains sequenced from one sample in a study of cytotoxic CD8 clonotypes in ibrutinib-treated CLL. TCRdb's copy holds only in-frame clones and misses some; the assay was immunoSEQ multiplex PCR. There are fewer than 300,000 clones in the sample; 65% to 85% occur only once, and roughly 5.7% lies in the top ten. Sample: PBMCs, taken at disease progression, from a patient treated with ibrutinib. These receptors originate from a human donor with chronic lymphocytic leukemia.

This clone appeared a few times. The chain has TRBV15 and TRBJ1-4; D remains ambiguous. V dropped 1 base and J dropped 0 bases, with 6 bases sitting between them. The CDR3 is 15 residues long. The V gene's germline CDR1 is LNHNV and CDR2 YYDKDF (reference sequence). The CDR3 DNA follows: TGTGCCACCAGCAGAGGGCCAGCAACTAATGAAAAACTGTTTTTT. As protein: CATSRGPATNEKLFF.

This clone was recorded once. The chain recombines TRBV18 with TRBJ2-7, with 7 bases fitting TRBD1. Germline V gives CDR1 KGHSH, CDR2 LQKENI. The CDR3 consists of 15 residues. V was pared by 3 bases and J by 1 base, with 6 bases of the junction left unmatched. The CDR3 nucleotides read TGTGCCAGCTCACCCTACCGGGACAGTTCCTACGAGCAGTACTTC. This gives the protein CASSPYRDSSYEQYF.

The gene calls are TRBV28 and TRBJ2-3, with D perhaps matching TRBD1 or TRBD2 (5 bases each). V dropped 8 bases and J dropped 0 bases, with 18 bases sitting between them. CDR1 and CDR2 from the germline V gene are MDHEN and SYDVKM. CDR3 length: 16 residues. In DNA form, the CDR3 reads TGTGCCAGCGCGCGTTGGGGGAGTACTAGCACAGATACGCAGTATTTT. Protein sequence: CASARWGSTSTDTQYF.

A few counts support this clone. V gene TRBV9 combines with J gene TRBJ2-5; 12 bases are a match to TRBD2. This CDR3 is 16 amino acids long. Germline CDR1 is SGDLS and CDR2 is YYNGEE. V was pared by 2 bases and J by 5 bases, with 7 bases of the junction left unmatched. The CDR3 spells CASSVGTSGLGETQYF. The CDR3, as DNA: TGTGCCAGCAGCGTGGGGACTAGCGGGCTAGGGGAGACCCAGTACTTC.

The V gene is TRBV28, the J gene TRBJ1-2, with D unresolved. The CDR3 covers 14 residues. Trimming removed 5 bases at V and 5 bases at J, with 15 bases between. Germline V gene sequence: CDR1 MDHEN, CDR2 SYDVKM. The DNA of the CDR3 is TGTGCCAGCAGTCCGAGGCTCTACGCATATGGCTACACCTTC. Encoded protein: CASSPRLYAYGYTF.

The rearrangement links TRBV9 to TRBJ1-3; TRBD1 is a possible D gene (5 bases). This CDR3 spans 14 amino acids. The germline gives CDR1 SGDLS, CDR2 YYNGEE. V was trimmed by 4 bases and J by 4 bases, leaving 12 bases between them. The CDR3 region has the DNA TGTGCCAGCAGCCGGCAAGGGGAGGGAAACACCATATATTTT. Translation gives CASSRQGEGNTIYF.

This clone has only a few counts. The gene calls are TRBV9 and TRBJ1-2, with TRBD1 identical over 7 bases. V lost 1 base and J lost 4; bases outside the gene matches: 7. CDR1 and CDR2 (germline): SGDLS, YYNGEE. The CDR3 spans 15 residues. Here the CDR3 DNA reads TGTGCCAGCAGCGTAAGCGGGGACAGCCCCTATGGCTACACCTTC. Translated: CASSVSGDSPYGYTF.

CDR3 bases: TGTGCCACCAGCAAGGCGGGTACGTACGAGCAGTACTTC. Protein: CATSKAGTYEQYF. This chain uses TRBV15 with TRBJ2-7, with a possible D match to TRBD2 (5 bases). The V end was cut by 4 bases, the J end by 4 bases, with 11 bases between. Per the germline V gene, CDR1 is LNHNV and CDR2 is YYDKDF (reference sequence). The CDR3 is 13 amino acids.

The V call is TRBV6-1, the J call TRBJ1-5; D remains unclear. This CDR3 spans 17 amino acids. The V end lost 0 bases, the J end lost 0 bases, and 12 bases lay between the germline ends. Germline lookup yields CDR1 MNHNS and CDR2 SASEGT. The CDR3 nucleotides are TGTGCCAGCAGTGAAGCGCGCGGGGTGTATAGCAATCAGCCCCAGCATTTT. This sequence encodes CASSEARGVYSNQPQHF.

This clone was seen more than once but under ten times. The chain uses TRBV11-3 and TRBJ2-1; tentative D call: TRBD1 (5 bases). Germline CDR1 SGHNT, CDR2 YENEEA. This CDR3 has 14 amino acids. The V end was cut by 1 base, the J end by 8 bases, with 12 bases between. CDR3: CASSLVGRGHEQFF. CDR3 nucleotides: TGTGCCAGCAGCTTAGTGGGGCGAGGACATGAGCAGTTCTTC.

The V gene is TRBV15, the J gene TRBJ1-2, with D possibly TRBD1 on 6 matching bases. The CDR3 runs 14 residues. CDR1 LNHNV and CDR2 YYDKDF come from the germline V gene (reference sequence). Deletions cut 5 bases from V and 5 bases from J, with 15 bases between. The CDR3: CATSPPTGPYGYTF. In DNA, the CDR3 is TGTGCCACCAGCCCCCCCACAGGGCCGTATGGCTACACCTTC.

The V call is TRBV5-1, the J call TRBJ1-3; a weak D match, TRBD1 (5 bases). Germline assignment: CDR1 SGHRS and CDR2 YFSETQ. CDR3 length: 14 amino acids. Trimming left V 4 bases short and J 4 bases short, with 12 bases between. CDR3 sequence: CASSPGTSGNTIYF. The CDR3 bases are TGCGCCAGCAGCCCAGGGACGAGCGGAAACACCATATATTTT.

V and J are TRBV7-2 and TRBJ1-1; D not resolved. Germline lookup yields CDR1 SGHTA and CDR2 FQGNSA. V was cut by 3 bases and J by 4 bases, with 12 bases left in between. There are 14 residues in the CDR3. This CDR3 is CASSFIEGITEAFF. Written as DNA, the CDR3 is TGTGCCAGCAGCTTCATTGAGGGTATCACTGAAGCTTTCTTT.

This clone is classed as medium-sized (0.01 to 0.1%). J is TRBJ1-2 and V is TRBV5-6; perhaps TRBD1 as D (6 bases). This CDR3 is 14 amino acids long. CDR1 is SGHDT, CDR2 YYEEEE, per germline. V dropped 4 bases and J dropped 4 bases, with 14 bases sitting between them. CDR3 residues: CASSPGQPGYGYTF. As DNA, the CDR3 is TGTGCCAGCAGCCCCGGACAGCCAGGCTATGGCTACACCTTC.

The chain employs TRBV7-7 and TRBJ1-1; D perhaps matches TRBD1 (6 bases). This CDR3 is built from 13 residues. From germline, CDR1 is SSHAT and CDR2 FNYEAQ (reference sequence). V dropped 4 bases and J dropped 11 bases, with 17 bases sitting between them. CDR3 protein: CASSSRRGAVAFF. The CDR3, as DNA: TGTGCCAGCAGCTCCAGGCGGGGGGCGGTGGCTTTCTTT. The whole variable domain, remainder taken from reference TRBV7-7 and TRBJ1-1, is GAGVSQSPRYKVTKRGQDVTLRCDPISSHATLYWYQQALGQGPEFLTYFNYEAQPDKSGLPSDRFSAERPEGSISTLTIQRTEQRDSAMYRCASSSRRGAVAFFGQGTRLTVV.

The rearrangement uses TRBV6-6 and TRBJ2-7; D possibly matches TRBD1 or TRBD2 (6 bases each). CDR1 and CDR2 from the germline V gene are MNHNY and SVGAGI (reference sequence). The CDR3 sequence is 14 residues long. V was shortened by 2 bases and J by 2 bases, with 10 bases between the two germline ends. DNA for the CDR3: TGTGCCAGCAGTTACGGGGGCGGGACCTACGAGCAGTACTTC. Encoded protein: CASSYGGGTYEQYF.

J is TRBJ2-1 and V is TRBV27, with 7 bases identical to TRBD2. The ends lost 5 bases at V and 0 bases at J; junction bases unmatched: 7. Germline CDR1 and CDR2: MNHEY and SMNVEV (reference sequence). The length of the CDR3 is 16 residues. The CDR3 loop reads CASSPPGRSSYNEQFF. For the CDR3, the DNA is TGTGCCAGCAGTCCCCCCGGGAGGAGCTCCTACAATGAGCAGTTCTTC.

The J gene is TRBJ2-3, the V gene TRBV25-1; D remains unclear. From germline, CDR1 is MGHDK and CDR2 SYGVNS. Deletions cut 5 bases from V and 1 base from J, with 16 bases between. The CDR3 loop spans 16 amino acids. DNA of the CDR3: TGTGCCAGCAGTCCCCCGTGGGTCCTGGGCACAGATACGCAGTATTTT. This sequence encodes CASSPPWVLGTDTQYF.

V and J are TRBV7-9 and TRBJ1-1; D possibly corresponds to TRBD1 (5 bases). V shed 1 base and J shed 11 bases, with 11 bases lying between them. The CDR3 runs to 12 residues. Germline CDR1 SEHNR, CDR2 FQNEAQ (reference sequence). This CDR3 reads CASSLVGGEAFF. The CDR3 region has the DNA TGTGCCAGCAGCTTAGTCGGGGGAGAGGCTTTCTTT.

This chain connects TRBV7-2 to TRBJ1-5; 8 nucleotides line up with TRBD1. V lost 0 bases and J lost 2; bases outside the gene matches: 9. The CDR3 totals 18 residues. Germline V gives CDR1 SGHTA, CDR2 FQGNSA. The CDR3 nucleotides are TGTGCCAGCAGCTTAGCGGCACCCAGGGGGCTTCGCAATCAGCCCCAGCATTTT. Translating gives CASSLAAPRGLRNQPQHF.

This clone was counted a few times. This rearrangement joins TRBV23-1 to TRBJ2-3, with D uncertain. TRBV23-1 is annotated as an ORF whose role is uncertain. The ends were cut back, 4 bases at V and 0 bases at J, with 8 bases in the middle. There are 14 residues in the CDR3. CDR3 nucleotide sequence: TGCGCCAGCAGTCGAAGGCCGAGCACAGATACGCAGTATTTT. It is translated as CASSRRPSTDTQYF.

This rearrangement joins TRBV27 to TRBJ1-5, with D tentatively TRBD1 (5 bases). The germline CDR1 and CDR2 sequences are MNHEY and SMNVEV (reference sequence). This CDR3 spans 16 amino acids. V lost 3 bases to trimming and J lost 1 base, with 13 bases between them. For the CDR3, the DNA is TGTGCCAGCAGTTTGGGACCCCCGGGCAGCAATCAGCCCCAGCATTTT. As protein: CASSLGPPGSNQPQHF.

The chain joins TRBV7-2 to TRBJ2-7; 12 nucleotides align to TRBD2. The CDR3 is 17 residues long. V lost 5 bases to trimming and J lost 4 bases; unmatched junction nucleotides: 12. CDR1 SGHTA and CDR2 FQGNSA come from the germline V gene. The CDR3 reads CASSPRLAGVYRYEQYF. The CDR3 region has the DNA TGTGCCAGCAGCCCCCGACTAGCGGGAGTATATCGGTACGAGCAGTACTTC. Together with reference TRBV7-2 and TRBJ2-7, the CDR3 gives the full variable domain: GAGVSQSPSNKVTEKGKDVELRCDPISGHTALYWYRQSLGQGLEFLIYFQGNSAPDKSGLPSDRFSAERTGGSVSTLTIQRTQQEDSAVYLCASSPRLAGVYRYEQYFGPGTRLTVT.

The chain links TRBV4-1 to TRBJ1-5, with D tentatively TRBD1 (5 bases). V was pared by 4 bases and J by 7 bases, with 17 bases between. CDR3 length equals 15 residues. Germline V CDR1 and CDR2: MGHRA, YSYEKL. CDR3 protein: CASSPHGTREQPQHF. CDR3 nucleotide sequence: TGCGCCAGCAGCCCCCATGGGACCAGGGAGCAGCCCCAGCATTTT.

This clone was observed once. The chain has TRBV5-1 and TRBJ2-3, with TRBD2 matching 11 bases. The J segment lost 0 bases and the V segment lost 4 bases, leaving 4 bases of the junction unmatched. The CDR3 totals 16 residues. CDR1 is SGHRS and CDR2 is YFSETQ in the germline V gene. The CDR3 protein is CASSRSGGVSTDTQYF. Written as DNA, the CDR3 is TGCGCCAGCAGCCGTAGCGGGGGGGTAAGCACAGATACGCAGTATTTT.

This clone was seen only a few times. The J gene is TRBJ2-7, the V gene TRBV19, with 7 bases identical to TRBD1. The CDR3 is made up of 11 amino acids. Unmatched junction bases numbered 2, after V lost 5 bases and J lost 7 bases. Germline V gene data show CDR1 as LNHDA and CDR2 as SQIVND (reference sequence). The DNA of the CDR3 is TGTGCCAGTAGTTCAGGGGGAGAGCAGTACTTC. Translated, it gives CASSSGGEQYF.

The chain employs TRBV27 and TRBJ2-2; 7 bases match TRBD2. Unmatched junction bases numbered 5, after V lost 7 bases and J lost 3 bases. CDR1 and CDR2 from the germline V gene are MNHEY and SMNVEV (reference sequence). The CDR3 consists of 14 residues. CDR3 loop: CASKAGVYTGELFF. CDR3 nucleotide sequence: TGTGCCAGCAAGGCGGGGGTTTACACCGGGGAGCTGTTTTTT.

V gene TRBV7-8 combines with J gene TRBJ1-6; D not certain. V was pared by 5 bases and J by 4 bases, with 3 bases between. CDR3 length equals 12 residues. Germline-derived CDR1 and CDR2 are SGHVS and FQNEAQ. The DNA of the CDR3 is TGTGCCAGCAGCATTTATAATTCACCCCTCCACTTT. Protein: CASSIYNSPLHF.